The 14 T cell receptor beta chains below were found in one sample sequenced in a study of shared clonotypes between healthy human individuals. As defined, naive CD8 cells were CD45RO-negative and positively selected for CCR7, with terminally differentiated effector memory CD45RA+ cells excluded. The repertoire was sequenced with immunoSEQ multiplex PCR; TCRdb's copy has only in-frame clones and lacks some. Counted here are roughly 2,000,000 clones, approximately 92% occurring once; the ten biggest clones make up more than 1.5%. Sequenced material: naive CD8+ T cells from PBMCs. These receptor sequences come from a man between 18 and 35 years old in good health. Some clones in this sample may be carry-over from other donors' samples.

V usage is TRBV2 and J usage is TRBJ2-2; weak D call: TRBD1 (6 bases). Germline V CDR1 and CDR2: SNHLY, FYNNEI. V was clipped by 3 bases and J by 6 bases, with 20 bases between them. CDR3 length equals 17 residues. The CDR3 loop is CASSEDLGQLRAGELFF. DNA of the CDR3: TGTGCCAGCAGTGAGGACCTGGGACAACTGAGGGCCGGGGAGCTGTTTTTT.

The gene calls are TRBV5-6 and TRBJ2-2; D is undetermined. Trimming stripped 1 base from V and 6 bases from J, with 7 bases between. Germline values: CDR1 SGHDT, CDR2 YYEEEE. CDR3 length equals 13 residues. CDR3 sequence reads: CASSLHGSGELFF. The CDR3 DNA reads TGTGCCAGCAGCTTGCATGGCTCCGGGGAGCTGTTTTTT.

This chain joins TRBV11-2 and TRBJ2-1, with 9 bases identical to TRBD2. The CDR3 contains 16 residues. The J segment lost 6 bases and the V segment lost 0 bases, leaving 6 bases of the junction unmatched. The V gene's germline CDR1 is SGHAT and CDR2 FQNNGV. This CDR3 reads CASSLELLAGVNEQFF. The CDR3 DNA follows: TGTGCCAGCAGCTTAGAGCTGTTAGCGGGAGTCAATGAGCAGTTCTTC.

The V and J genes are TRBV7-8 and TRBJ2-7; 8 bases are shared with TRBD1. The CDR3 length is 14 residues. CDR1 SGHVS and CDR2 FQNEAQ come from the germline V gene. V trimming: 7 bases; J trimming: 3 bases; junction bases outside the gene matches: 8. The CDR3 loop reads CASTAGTGGYEQYF. Written as DNA, the CDR3 is TGTGCCAGCACCGCGGGAACAGGGGGCTACGAGCAGTACTTC.

To note about this clone: The same CDR3 arises from other DNA sequences in this sample as well. For the CDR3, the DNA is TGTGCCAGCAGCTCGGGGACAGGGAGGTACAATGAGCAGTTCTTC. This gives the protein CASSSGTGRYNEQFF. The chain has TRBV7-9 and TRBJ2-1; 9 bases are a match to TRBD1. The CDR3 is made up of 15 amino acids. Per the germline V gene, CDR1 is SEHNR and CDR2 is FQNEAQ (reference sequence). V gave up 4 bases and J gave up 4 bases; unmatched junction bases: 5. Based on the CDR3 plus reference TRBV7-9 and TRBJ2-1, the full variable domain is DTGVSQNPRHKITKRGQNVTFRCDPISEHNRLYWYRQTLGQGPEFLTYFQNEAQLEKSRLLSDRFSAERPKGSFSTLEIQRTEQGDSAMYLCASSSGTGRYNEQFFGPGTRLTVL.

In regard to this clone: A much larger clone lies a single base off, so this may be a read error. Other DNA sequences in the sample encode the same CDR3. V is TRBV9 and J is TRBJ2-3; 7 bases are a match to TRBD2. The CDR3 contains 14 residues. J lost 3 bases, V lost 0 bases, and 1 base had no gene match. Germline V gene sequence: CDR1 SGDLS, CDR2 YYNGEE. For the CDR3, the DNA is TGTGCCAGCAGCGTAGGCGGGAGTACAGATACGCAGTATTTT. Translating gives CASSVGGSTDTQYF.

This sequence joins TRBV6-4 and TRBJ2-7; D unresolved. Germline assignment: CDR1 MRHNA and CDR2 SNTAGT. This CDR3 contains 8 residues. Between the trimmed V and J ends, which lost 10 bases and 2 bases, there was a span of 0 bases. The CDR3 sequence is CATYEQYF. DNA of the CDR3: TGTGCCACCTACGAGCAGTACTTC.

The V call is TRBV7-9, the J call TRBJ2-1; 12 nucleotides agree with TRBD2. Trimming cost V 4 bases and J 8 bases; bases outside gene matches: 6. This CDR3 region has 15 residues. In germline, CDR1 is SEHNR, CDR2 FQNEAQ (reference sequence). Here the CDR3 DNA reads TGTGCCAGCAGCTCGACTAGCGGGGGACACGATGAGCAGTTCTTC. Its translation: CASSSTSGGHDEQFF.

The chain is built from TRBV5-5 and TRBJ2-7; TRBD2 is a possible D gene (5 bases). Per germline, CDR1 SGHKS and CDR2 YYEKEE (reference sequence). The CDR3 runs 16 residues. Trimming took off 0 bases at V and 2 bases at J, with 15 bases between the two ends. The chain's CDR3 is CASSLGMRVFAYEQYF. DNA for the CDR3: TGTGCCAGCAGCTTGGGGATGAGGGTCTTTGCCTACGAGCAGTACTTC.

The CDR3 loop is CASSLSGGTGLSYEQYF. The CDR3 DNA reads TGTGCCAGCAGTTTATCCGGCGGGACAGGCCTCTCCTACGAGCAGTACTTC. The chain carries TRBV27 and TRBJ2-7, with 8 bases identical to TRBD1. The germline V gene has CDR1 MNHEY and CDR2 SMNVEV (reference sequence). The CDR3 is 17 residues long. The V segment lost 0 bases and the J segment 0 bases; nucleotides outside the gene matches: 7.

The gene calls are TRBV27 and TRBJ2-7, with 9 nucleotides matching TRBD1. CDR3 length: 13 residues. With V trimmed by 2 bases and J by 12 bases, 8 bases remained unmatched. Germline V gives CDR1 MNHEY, CDR2 SMNVEV (reference sequence). CDR3 residues: CASSLPGQGEWYF. The CDR3 DNA reads TGTGCCAGCAGTTTACCGGGACAGGGAGAGTGGTACTTC.

The V and J genes are TRBV18 and TRBJ2-7; D perhaps matches TRBD1 (5 bases). V lost 6 bases and J lost 7, with 22 bases in between. Germline CDR1 is KGHSH and CDR2 is LQKENI. CDR3 size: 15 residues. This CDR3 is CASSPTAIVSGEQYF. In DNA form, the CDR3 reads TGTGCCAGCTCGCCCACGGCAATTGTGTCAGGGGAGCAGTACTTC.

This rearrangement joins TRBV27 to TRBJ2-1, with D maybe TRBD2 (6 bases). The CDR3 totals 15 residues. Germline CDR1 MNHEY, CDR2 SMNVEV (reference sequence). V was pared by 5 bases and J by 2 bases, with 13 bases between. The CDR3 nucleotides read TGTGCCAGCAGTATGCGGGGTCCTACCTACAATGAGCAGTTCTTC. It translates to CASSMRGPTYNEQFF.

The sample holds a few counts of this clone. Additional DNA sequences in this sample encode the identical CDR3. This CDR3 is CASSVEGTDTQYF. CDR3 in DNA: TGTGCCAGCAGCGTAGAGGGCACAGATACGCAGTATTTT. J is TRBJ2-3 and V is TRBV9; no clear D gene. The CDR3 contains 13 residues. Germline loops: CDR1 SGDLS, CDR2 YYNGEE. Trimming pared 0 bases from V and 1 base from J, leaving 3 bases between.